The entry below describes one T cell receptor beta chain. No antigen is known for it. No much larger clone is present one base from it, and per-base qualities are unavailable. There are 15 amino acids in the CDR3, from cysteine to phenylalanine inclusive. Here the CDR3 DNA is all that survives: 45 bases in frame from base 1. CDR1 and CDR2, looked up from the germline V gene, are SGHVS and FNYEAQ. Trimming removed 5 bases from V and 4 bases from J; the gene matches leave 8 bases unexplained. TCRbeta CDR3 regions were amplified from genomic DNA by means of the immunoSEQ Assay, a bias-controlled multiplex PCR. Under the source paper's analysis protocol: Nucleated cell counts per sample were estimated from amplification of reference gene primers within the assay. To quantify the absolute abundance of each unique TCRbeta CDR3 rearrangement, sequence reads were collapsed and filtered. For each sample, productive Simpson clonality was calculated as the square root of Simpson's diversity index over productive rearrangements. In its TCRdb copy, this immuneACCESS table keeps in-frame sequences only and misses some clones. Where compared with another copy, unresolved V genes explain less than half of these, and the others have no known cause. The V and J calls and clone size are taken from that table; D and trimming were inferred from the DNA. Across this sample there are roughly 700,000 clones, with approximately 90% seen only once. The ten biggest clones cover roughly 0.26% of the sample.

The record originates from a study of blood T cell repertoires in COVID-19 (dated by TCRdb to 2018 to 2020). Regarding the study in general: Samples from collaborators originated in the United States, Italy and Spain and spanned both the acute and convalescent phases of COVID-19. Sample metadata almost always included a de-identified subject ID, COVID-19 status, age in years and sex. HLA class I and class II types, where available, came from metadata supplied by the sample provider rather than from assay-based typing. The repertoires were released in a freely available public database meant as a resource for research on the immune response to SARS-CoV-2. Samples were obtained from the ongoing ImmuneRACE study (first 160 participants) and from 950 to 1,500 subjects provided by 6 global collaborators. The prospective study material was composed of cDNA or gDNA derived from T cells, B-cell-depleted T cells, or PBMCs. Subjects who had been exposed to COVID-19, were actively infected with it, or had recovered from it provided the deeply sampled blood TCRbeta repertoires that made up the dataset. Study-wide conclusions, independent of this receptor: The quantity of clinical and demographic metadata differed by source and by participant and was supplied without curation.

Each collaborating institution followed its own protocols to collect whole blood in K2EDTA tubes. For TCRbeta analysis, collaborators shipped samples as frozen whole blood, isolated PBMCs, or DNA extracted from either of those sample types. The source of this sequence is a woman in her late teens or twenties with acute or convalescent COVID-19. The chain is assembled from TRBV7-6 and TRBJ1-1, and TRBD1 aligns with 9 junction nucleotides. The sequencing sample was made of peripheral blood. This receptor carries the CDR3 CASSQRTGAATEAFF. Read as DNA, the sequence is TGTGCCAGCAGCCAAAGGACAGGGGCGGCCACTGAAGCTTTCTTT.